This section outlines one T cell receptor (beta chain) sequence together with its context. Its target is unknown. The record originates from a study of response to subunit inactivated influenza vaccine. Study-wide findings and caveats: The authors suggested that every seasonal influenza vaccination recruits few new T cells.

This CDR3 comprises 12 residues. V lost 5 bases and J lost 1, with 5 bases in between. The germline V gene encodes CDR1 LGHDT and CDR2 YNNKEL (reference sequence). TCRdb re-analysed the RT-PCR reads in MiXCR, keeping a single row per CDR3 protein. Of 150,000 to 200,000 distinct CDR3 sequences in the sample, roughly 10% were seen once. The rearrangement joins TRBV3-1 to TRBJ1-2, with no clear D. The clonotype was recovered from a man aged 50 to 75 who received an inactivated influenza vaccine. The sample in question was CD8+ T cells sorted from PBMCs, obtained around 25 months after vaccination. The CDR3 region is CASSYFNYGYTF. DNA of the CDR3: TGTGCCAGCAGCTATTTTAACTATGGCTACACCTTC.